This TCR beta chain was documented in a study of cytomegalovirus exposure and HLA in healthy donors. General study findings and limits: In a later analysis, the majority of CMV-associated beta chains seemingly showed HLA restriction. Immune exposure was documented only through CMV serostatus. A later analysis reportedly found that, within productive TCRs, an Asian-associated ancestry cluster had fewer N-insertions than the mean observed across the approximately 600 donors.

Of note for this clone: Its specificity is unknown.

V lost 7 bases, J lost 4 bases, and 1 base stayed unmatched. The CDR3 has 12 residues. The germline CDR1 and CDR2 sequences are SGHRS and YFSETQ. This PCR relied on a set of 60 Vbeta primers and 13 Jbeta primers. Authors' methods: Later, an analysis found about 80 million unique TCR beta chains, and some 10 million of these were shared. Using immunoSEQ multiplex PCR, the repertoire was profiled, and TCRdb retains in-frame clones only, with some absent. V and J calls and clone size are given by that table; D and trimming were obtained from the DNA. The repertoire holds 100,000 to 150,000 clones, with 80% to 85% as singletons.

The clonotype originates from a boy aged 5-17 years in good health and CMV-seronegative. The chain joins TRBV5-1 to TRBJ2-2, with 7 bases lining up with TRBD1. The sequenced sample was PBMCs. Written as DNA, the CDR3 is TGCGCCAGCCCAGGGGGCACCGGGGAGCTGTTTTTT. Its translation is CASPGGTGELFF.